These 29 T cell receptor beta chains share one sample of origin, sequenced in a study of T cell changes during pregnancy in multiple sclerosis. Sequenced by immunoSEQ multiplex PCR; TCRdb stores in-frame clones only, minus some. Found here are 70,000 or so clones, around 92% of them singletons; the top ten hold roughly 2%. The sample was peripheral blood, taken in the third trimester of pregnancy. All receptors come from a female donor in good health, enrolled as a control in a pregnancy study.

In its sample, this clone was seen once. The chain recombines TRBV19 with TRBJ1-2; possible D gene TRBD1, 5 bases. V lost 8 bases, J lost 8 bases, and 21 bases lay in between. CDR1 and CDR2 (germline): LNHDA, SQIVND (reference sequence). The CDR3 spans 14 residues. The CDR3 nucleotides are TGTGCCAGTTCCGAAGGGACTCAAGTAAACGGCTACACCTTC. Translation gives CASSEGTQVNGYTF. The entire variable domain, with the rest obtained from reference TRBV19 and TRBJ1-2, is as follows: DGGITQSPKYLFRKEGQNVTLSCEQNLNHDAMYWYRQDPGQGLRLIYYSQIVNDFQKGDIAEGYSVSREKKESFPLTVTSAQKNPTAFYLCASSEGTQVNGYTFGSGTRLTVV.

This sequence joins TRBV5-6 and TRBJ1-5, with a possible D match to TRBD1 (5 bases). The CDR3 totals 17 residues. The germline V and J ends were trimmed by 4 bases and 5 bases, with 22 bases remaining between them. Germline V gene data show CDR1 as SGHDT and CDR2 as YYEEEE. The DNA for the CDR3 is TGTGCCAGCAGCCGATGGTATAAAGCCGGGGGGTATCAGCCCCAGCATTTT. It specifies CASSRWYKAGGYQPQHF.

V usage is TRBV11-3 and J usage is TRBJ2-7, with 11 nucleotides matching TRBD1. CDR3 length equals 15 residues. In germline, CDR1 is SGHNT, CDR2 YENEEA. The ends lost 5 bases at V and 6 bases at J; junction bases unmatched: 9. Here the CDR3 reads CASSVPGQGECEQYF. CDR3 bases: TGTGCCAGCAGCGTCCCGGGACAGGGGGAGTGCGAGCAGTACTTC.

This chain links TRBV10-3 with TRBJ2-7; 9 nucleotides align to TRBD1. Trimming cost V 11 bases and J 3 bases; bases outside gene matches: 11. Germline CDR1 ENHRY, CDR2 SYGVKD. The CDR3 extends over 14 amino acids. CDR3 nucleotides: TGTGCCGCTCAACAGGGGGCCTTCGGCTACGAGCAGTACTTC. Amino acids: CAAQQGAFGYEQYF.

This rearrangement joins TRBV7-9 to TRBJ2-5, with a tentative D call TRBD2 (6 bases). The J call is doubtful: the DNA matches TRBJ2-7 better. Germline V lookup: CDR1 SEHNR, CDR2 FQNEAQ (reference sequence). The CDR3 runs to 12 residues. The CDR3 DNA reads TGTGCCAGCAGCGAGGAGGGAGTCGAGCAGTACTTC. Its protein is CASSEEGVEQYF.

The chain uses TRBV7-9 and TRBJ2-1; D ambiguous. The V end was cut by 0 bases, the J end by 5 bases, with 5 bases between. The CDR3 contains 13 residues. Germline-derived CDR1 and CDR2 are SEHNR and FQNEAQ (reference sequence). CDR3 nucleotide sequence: TGTGCCAGCAGCTTAGCGCGTGACAATGAGCAGTTCTTC. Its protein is CASSLARDNEQFF. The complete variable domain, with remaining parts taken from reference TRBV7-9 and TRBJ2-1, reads DTGVSQNPRHKITKRGQNVTFRCDPISEHNRLYWYRQTLGQGPEFLTYFQNEAQLEKSRLLSDRFSAERPKGSFSTLEIQRTEQGDSAMYLCASSLARDNEQFFGPGTRLTVL.

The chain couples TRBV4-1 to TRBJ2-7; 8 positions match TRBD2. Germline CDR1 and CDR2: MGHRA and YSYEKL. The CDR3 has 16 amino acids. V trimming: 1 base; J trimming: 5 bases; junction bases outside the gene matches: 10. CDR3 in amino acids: CASSQAGTRIFHEQYF. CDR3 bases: TGCGCCAGCAGCCAAGCCGGGACTAGAATTTTCCACGAGCAGTACTTC.

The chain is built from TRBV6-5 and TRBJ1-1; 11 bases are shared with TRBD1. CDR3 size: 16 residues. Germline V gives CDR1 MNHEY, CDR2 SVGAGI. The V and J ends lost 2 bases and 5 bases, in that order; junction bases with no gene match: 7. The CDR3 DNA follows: TGTGCCAGCAGTTACCACGGACAGGGGGCAGGGACTGAAGCTTTCTTT. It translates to CASSYHGQGAGTEAFF.

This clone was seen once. CDR3: CTSTRLELYRNTEAFF. CDR3 in DNA: TGCACCAGCACCCGACTTGAGTTGTATCGGAACACTGAAGCTTTCTTT. The genes are TRBV1 and TRBJ1-1. TRBV1 is marked as a pseudogene. The CDR3 consists of 16 residues.

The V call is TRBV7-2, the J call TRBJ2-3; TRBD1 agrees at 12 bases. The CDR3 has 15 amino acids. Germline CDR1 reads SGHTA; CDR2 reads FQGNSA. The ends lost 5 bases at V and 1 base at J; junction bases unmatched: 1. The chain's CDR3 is CASSRDRGRTDTQYF. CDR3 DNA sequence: TGTGCCAGCAGCCGGGACAGGGGGCGCACAGATACGCAGTATTTT.

In DNA, the CDR3 is TGTGCCAGCAGCTCGGGGCCTGGACAGGAGAACACTGAAGCTTTCTTT. Its translation: CASSSGPGQENTEAFF. This chain uses TRBV7-9 with TRBJ1-1; TRBD1 matches at 7 bases. The germline V gene has CDR1 SEHNR and CDR2 FQNEAQ (reference sequence). The V gene end was trimmed by 4 bases and the J gene end by 1 base; junction bases not matched to a gene: 9. The CDR3 has 16 residues.

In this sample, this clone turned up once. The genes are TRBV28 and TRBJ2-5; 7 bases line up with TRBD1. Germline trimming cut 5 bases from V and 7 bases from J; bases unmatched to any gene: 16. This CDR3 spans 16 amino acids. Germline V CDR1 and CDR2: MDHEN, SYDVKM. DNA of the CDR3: TGTGCCAGCAGTCTCGAATCGGACCTTTACAGGGGGACCCAGTACTTC. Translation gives CASSLESDLYRGTQYF.

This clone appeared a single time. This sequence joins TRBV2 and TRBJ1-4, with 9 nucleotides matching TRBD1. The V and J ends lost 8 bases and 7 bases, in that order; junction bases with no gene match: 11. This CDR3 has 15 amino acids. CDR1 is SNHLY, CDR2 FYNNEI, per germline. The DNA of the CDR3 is TGTGCCAGCCGGGACAGGGCGGTACGGGGTGAAAAACTGTTTTTT. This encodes CASRDRAVRGEKLFF.

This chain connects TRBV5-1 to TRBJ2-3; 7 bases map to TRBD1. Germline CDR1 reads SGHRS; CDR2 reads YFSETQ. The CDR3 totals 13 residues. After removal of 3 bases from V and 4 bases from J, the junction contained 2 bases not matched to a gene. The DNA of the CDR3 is TGCGCCAGCAGCTGGACAGGCCCAGATACGCAGTATTTT. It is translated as CASSWTGPDTQYF.

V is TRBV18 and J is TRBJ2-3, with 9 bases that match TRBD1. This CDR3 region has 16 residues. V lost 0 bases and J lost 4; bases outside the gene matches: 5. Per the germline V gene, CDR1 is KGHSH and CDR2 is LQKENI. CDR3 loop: CASSPPGTGWADTQYF. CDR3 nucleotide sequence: TGTGCCAGCTCACCACCGGGGACAGGGTGGGCAGATACGCAGTATTTT. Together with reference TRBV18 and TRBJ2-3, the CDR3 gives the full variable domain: NAGVMQNPRHLVRRRGQEARLRCSPMKGHSHVYWYRQLPEEGLKFMVYLQKENIIDESGMPKERFSAEFPKEGPSILRIQQVVRGDSAAYFCASSPPGTGWADTQYFGPGTRLTVL.

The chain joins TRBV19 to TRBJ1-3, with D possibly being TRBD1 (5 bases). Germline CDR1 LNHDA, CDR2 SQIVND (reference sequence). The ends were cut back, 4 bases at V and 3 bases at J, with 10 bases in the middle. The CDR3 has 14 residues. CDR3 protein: CASSSGAFGNTIYF. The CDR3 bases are TGTGCCAGTAGTAGTGGGGCTTTTGGAAACACCATATATTTT.

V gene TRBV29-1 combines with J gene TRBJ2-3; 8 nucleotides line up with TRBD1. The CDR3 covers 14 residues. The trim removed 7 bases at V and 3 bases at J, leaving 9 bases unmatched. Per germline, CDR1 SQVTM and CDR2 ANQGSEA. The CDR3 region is CSANRGFMTDTQYF. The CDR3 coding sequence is TGCAGCGCGAACAGGGGGTTTATGACAGATACGCAGTATTTT.

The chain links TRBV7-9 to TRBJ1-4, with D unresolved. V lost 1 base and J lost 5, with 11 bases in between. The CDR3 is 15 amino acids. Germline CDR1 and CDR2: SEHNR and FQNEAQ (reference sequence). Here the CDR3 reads CASSLGWAMNEKLFF. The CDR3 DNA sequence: TGTGCCAGCAGCTTAGGATGGGCCATGAATGAAAAACTGTTTTTT.

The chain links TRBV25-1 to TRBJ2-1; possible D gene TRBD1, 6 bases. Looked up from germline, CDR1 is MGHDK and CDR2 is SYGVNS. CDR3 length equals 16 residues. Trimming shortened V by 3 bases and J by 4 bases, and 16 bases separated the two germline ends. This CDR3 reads CASSDPGRGRYNEQFF. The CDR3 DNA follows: TGTGCCAGCAGTGACCCAGGAAGGGGGAGATACAATGAGCAGTTCTTC.

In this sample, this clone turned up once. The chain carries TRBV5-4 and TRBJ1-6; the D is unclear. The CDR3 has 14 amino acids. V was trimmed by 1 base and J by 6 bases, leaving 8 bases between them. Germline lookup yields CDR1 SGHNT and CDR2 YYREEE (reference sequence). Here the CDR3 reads CASSLTAFNSPLHF. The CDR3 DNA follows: TGTGCCAGCAGCTTGACAGCCTTTAATTCACCCCTCCACTTT.

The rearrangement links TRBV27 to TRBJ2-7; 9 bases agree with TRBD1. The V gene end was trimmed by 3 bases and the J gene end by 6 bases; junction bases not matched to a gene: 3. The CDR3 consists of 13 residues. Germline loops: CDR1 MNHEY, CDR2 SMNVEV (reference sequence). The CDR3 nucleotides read TGTGCCAGCAGTTTCATGACAGGGGGCGAGCAGTACTTC. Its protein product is CASSFMTGGEQYF.

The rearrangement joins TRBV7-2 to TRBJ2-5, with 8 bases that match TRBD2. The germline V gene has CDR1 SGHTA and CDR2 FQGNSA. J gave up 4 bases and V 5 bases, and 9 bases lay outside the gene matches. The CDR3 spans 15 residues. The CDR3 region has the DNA TGTGCCAGCAGCCCCACCTGGCTAGCGGGAGAGACCCAGTACTTC. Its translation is CASSPTWLAGETQYF.

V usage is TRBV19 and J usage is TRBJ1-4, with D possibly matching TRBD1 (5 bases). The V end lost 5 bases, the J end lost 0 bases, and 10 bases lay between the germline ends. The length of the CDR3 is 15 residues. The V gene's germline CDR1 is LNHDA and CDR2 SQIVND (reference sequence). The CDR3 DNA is TGTGCCAGTAGTGCTCTGACAGCAACTAATGAAAAACTGTTTTTT. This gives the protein CASSALTATNEKLFF.

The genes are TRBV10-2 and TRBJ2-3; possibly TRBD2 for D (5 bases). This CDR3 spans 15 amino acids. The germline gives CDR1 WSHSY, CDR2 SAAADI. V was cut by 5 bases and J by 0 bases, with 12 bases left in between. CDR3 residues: CASSPYGGSTDTQYF. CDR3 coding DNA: TGCGCCAGCAGTCCGTATGGCGGGAGCACAGATACGCAGTATTTT.

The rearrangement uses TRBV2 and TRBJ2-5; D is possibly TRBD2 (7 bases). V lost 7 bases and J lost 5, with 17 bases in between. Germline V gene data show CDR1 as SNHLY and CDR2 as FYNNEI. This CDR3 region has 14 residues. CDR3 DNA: TGTGCCAGCATCGGGGGGCTAACATGGGAGACCCAGTACTTC. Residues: CASIGGLTWETQYF.

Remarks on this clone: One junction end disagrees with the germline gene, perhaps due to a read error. The CDR3 coding sequence is TGTGCTAGCAGCCCCGGGGGCGGGGGGGCCTCCGGAGAGACCCAGTACTTC. Translated: CASSPGGGGASGETQYF. The chain employs TRBV7-7 and TRBJ2-5; 9 bases map to TRBD2. The CDR3 is 17 residues long. Germline lookup yields CDR1 SSHAT and CDR2 FNYEAQ (reference sequence).

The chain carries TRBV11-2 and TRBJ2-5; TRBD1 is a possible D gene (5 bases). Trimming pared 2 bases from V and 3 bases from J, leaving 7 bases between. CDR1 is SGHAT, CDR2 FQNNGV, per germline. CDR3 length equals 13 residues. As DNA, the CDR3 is TGTGCCAGCAGCTTATCCAGGGAAGAGACCCAGTACTTC. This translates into CASSLSREETQYF.

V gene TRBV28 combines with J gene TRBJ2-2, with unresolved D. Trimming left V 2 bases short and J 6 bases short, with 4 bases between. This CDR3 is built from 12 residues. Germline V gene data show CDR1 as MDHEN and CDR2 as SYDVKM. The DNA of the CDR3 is TGTGCCAGCAGTTTACGGTCCGGGGAGCTGTTTTTT. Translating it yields CASSLRSGELFF.

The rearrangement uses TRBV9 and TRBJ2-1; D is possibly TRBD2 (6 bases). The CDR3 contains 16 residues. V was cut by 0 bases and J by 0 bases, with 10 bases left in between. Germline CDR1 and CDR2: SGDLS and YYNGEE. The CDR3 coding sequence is TGTGCCAGCAGCGTAGGGGGGGTCGACTCCTACAATGAGCAGTTCTTC. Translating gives CASSVGGVDSYNEQFF.